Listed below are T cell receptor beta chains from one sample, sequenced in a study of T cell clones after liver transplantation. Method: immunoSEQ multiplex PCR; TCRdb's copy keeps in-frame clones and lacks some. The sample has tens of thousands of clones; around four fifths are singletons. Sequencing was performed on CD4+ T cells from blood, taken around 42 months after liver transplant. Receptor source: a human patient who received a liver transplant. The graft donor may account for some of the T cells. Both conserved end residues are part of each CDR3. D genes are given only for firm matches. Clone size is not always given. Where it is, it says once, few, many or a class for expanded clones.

TGTGCCAGCAGCTTAGGGCAAGCGGGAGTTACAGATACGCAGTATTTT,CASSLGQAGVTDTQYF,TRBJ2-3,TRBV7-6,.,TRBD2
TGTGCCAGCAGCAACGGACAGACCCTCTACGAGCAGTACTTC,CASSNGQTLYEQYF,TRBJ2-7,TRBV7-2,.,.
TGTGCCAGCAGCTTTGGGAGTCTAGCGGGAACACAGCAGTACTTC,CASSFGSLAGTQQYF,TRBJ2-7,TRBV7-2,.,TRBD2
TGTGCCAGCAGGGAGAGGGCGGGAGCCACAGATACGCAGTATTTT,CASRERAGATDTQYF,TRBJ2-3,TRBV2,once,TRBD2
TGTGCCAGCAGCTCCCGGGGGAGTGGCGAAAAACTGTTTTTT,CASSSRGSGEKLFF,TRBJ1-4,TRBV7-9,once,.
TGCGCCAGCAGCCGTCGCAGGGGCCAAGATATTAAGAACACTGAAGCTTTCTTT,CASSRRRGQDIKNTEAFF,TRBJ1-1,TRBV5-1,.,.
TGTGCCACCAGCAGAGGACAGGGGGCCGACGAGCAGTACTTC,CATSRGQGADEQYF,TRBJ2-7,TRBV15,.,TRBD1
TGTGCCAGCAGTGAAGCAGGGTCTAGCGGGAGGTGGGAGCAGTACTTC,CASSEAGSSGRWEQYF,TRBJ2-7,TRBV6-1,.,TRBD2
TGTGCCAGCAGGGGAACAGGGGGGACTGAAGCTTTCTTT,CASRGTGGTEAFF,TRBJ1-1,TRBV28,once,TRBD1
TGTGCCAGCAGCCACTGGACAGGGACAGGGAACAATGAGCAGTTCTTC,CASSHWTGTGNNEQFF,TRBJ2-1,TRBV28,.,TRBD1
TGTGCCTGGACCTCGCAGGGAGGATACGGCTACACCTTC,CAWTSQGGYGYTF,TRBJ1-2,TRBV30,.,.
TGTGCCCATCAAAAGGGCAGGGGGCGGGAGTACACCTTC,CAHQKGRGREYTF,TRBJ1-2,TRBV2,once,TRBD1
TGTGCCAGCAAAGGGCGGGAGACTGAGACCGGGGAGCTGTTTTTT,CASKGRETETGELFF,TRBJ2-2,TRBV7-6,.,TRBD2
TGCAGCGTTGCGTGGGGGCAGAAAAGTGGAGCTTTCTTT,CSVAWGQKSGAFF,TRBJ1-1,TRBV29-1,few,.
TGTGCCAGCAGCGGAGGGACAGGGGGCTCTGGAAACACCATATATTTT,CASSGGTGGSGNTIYF,TRBJ1-3,TRBV9,many,TRBD1
TGTGCCATCATGAGCGGGTCTTCTCACAATGAGCAGTTCTTC,CAIMSGSSHNEQFF,TRBJ2-1,TRBV10-3,.,.
TGTGCCAGCAGTGAAAGAGGGACTAGGGGCAATGAGCAGTTCTTC,CASSERGTRGNEQFF,TRBJ2-1,TRBV2,few,TRBD2
TGTGCCAGCAGCCAGACTAGCGGCGCCTACAATGAGCAGTTCTTC,CASSQTSGAYNEQFF,TRBJ2-1,TRBV6-6,.,TRBD2
TGCGCCAGCAGCTTGGGAGGGGCCTCGGGAGGATACTACGAGCAGTACTTC,CASSLGGASGGYYEQYF,TRBJ2-7,TRBV5-1,.,TRBD2
TGTGCCAGCAGCCTTAGCGGACCTAGCACAGATACGCAGTATTTT,CASSLSGPSTDTQYF,TRBJ2-3,TRBV5-4,.,.
TGCGCCAGCAGCTCAGGGACAGGGAGAGGAAACACCATATATTTT,CASSSGTGRGNTIYF,TRBJ1-3,TRBV5-1,.,TRBD1
TGCGCCAGCAGGAGAGGACAGGGCGCTCAGCCCCAGCATTTT,CASRRGQGAQPQHF,TRBJ1-5,TRBV10-2,.,TRBD1
TGTGCCAGCAGCTTGATCAACAATGAGCAGTTCTTC,CASSLINNEQFF,TRBJ2-1,TRBV5-6,.,.
TGCGCCAGCAGCTTCGGGACAGGGAACACCGGGGAGCTGTTTTTT,CASSFGTGNTGELFF,TRBJ2-2,TRBV5-1,.,TRBD1
TGCGCCAGCAGCTTGGATGTGTGGGGGCAGGGAGAGACCCAGTACTTC,CASSLDVWGQGETQYF,TRBJ2-5,TRBV5-1,once,.
TGTGCCAGCAGTGGGGGCAGGGAGAACATTCAGTACTTC,CASSGGRENIQYF,TRBJ2-4,TRBV2,.,.